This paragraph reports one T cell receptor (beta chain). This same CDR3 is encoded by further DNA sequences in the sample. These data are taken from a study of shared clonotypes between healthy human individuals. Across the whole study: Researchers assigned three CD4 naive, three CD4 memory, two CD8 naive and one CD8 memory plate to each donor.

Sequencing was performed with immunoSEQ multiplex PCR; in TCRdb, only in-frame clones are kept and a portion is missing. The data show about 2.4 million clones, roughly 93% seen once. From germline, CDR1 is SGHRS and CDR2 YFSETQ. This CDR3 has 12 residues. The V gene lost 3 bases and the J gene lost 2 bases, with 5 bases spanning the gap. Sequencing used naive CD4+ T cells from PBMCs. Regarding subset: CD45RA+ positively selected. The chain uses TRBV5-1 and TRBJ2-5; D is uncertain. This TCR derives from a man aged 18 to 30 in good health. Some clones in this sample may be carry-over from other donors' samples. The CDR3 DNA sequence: TGCGCCAGCAGCTCCCAACAAGAGACCCAGTACTTC. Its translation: CASSSQQETQYF.